The rows below give T cell receptor beta chains drawn from one sample of a study of T cell repertoires in cytomegalovirus infection. TCRdb reprocessed the reads with MiXCR, giving one entry per CDR3 protein. The sample shows roughly 220,000 distinct CDR3 sequences, around two fifths of them seen only once. Their cognate antigens are unknown. This specimen consisted of CD8+ T cells from cultured PBMCs, obtained from culture after CMV antigen stimulation. These receptors were taken from a human donor in good health (CMV status not recorded). Some clones in this sample may be carry-over from other donors' samples. Each CDR3 is given with its conserved first and last residue. Fields, in order: D gene, J gene, V gene, clone size, CDR3 DNA, CDR3 protein. D genes are given only for firm matches. Rows give clone size only sometimes, using once, few, many, or a class for an expanded clone.

D gene: NA; J gene: TRBJ2-5; V gene: TRBV27; clone size: NA; CDR3 DNA: TGTGCCAGCATCCCCCAAGGGCAAGAGACCCAGTACTTC; CDR3 protein: CASIPQGQETQYF
D gene: NA; J gene: TRBJ1-5; V gene: TRBV7-8; clone size: NA; CDR3 DNA: TGTGCCAGCACCTCCGGGTGGACCCAGCCCCAGCATTTT; CDR3 protein: CASTSGWTQPQHF
D gene: NA; J gene: TRBJ1-1; V gene: TRBV7-2; clone size: NA; CDR3 DNA: TGTGCCAGCAGCTTAAATCTAGTTAGGGCCAGGGTACCGTCCACTGAAGCTTTCTTT; CDR3 protein: CASSLNLVRARVPSTEAFF
D gene: NA; J gene: TRBJ1-4; V gene: TRBV3-1; clone size: NA; CDR3 DNA: TGTGCCAGCAGCCGCCCCAATGAAAAACTGTTTTTT; CDR3 protein: CASSRPNEKLFF
D gene: NA; J gene: TRBJ2-3; V gene: TRBV7-8; clone size: few; CDR3 DNA: TGTGCCAGCAGTCGACCTCCTGGGGACTTCGCCCCAATCCACACAGATACGCAGTATTTT; CDR3 protein: CASSRPPGDFAPIHTDTQYF
D gene: TRBD2; J gene: TRBJ2-5; V gene: TRBV7-9; clone size: NA; CDR3 DNA: TGTGCCAGCAGCTCCGGACTAGCTCCCCAAGAGACCCAGTACTTC; CDR3 protein: CASSSGLAPQETQYF
D gene: NA; J gene: TRBJ2-3; V gene: TRBV19; clone size: once; CDR3 DNA: TGTGCCAGACAGGTTAGGTGGAGCACAGATACGCAGTATTTT; CDR3 protein: CARQVRWSTDTQYF
D gene: NA; J gene: TRBJ1-5; V gene: TRBV27; clone size: NA; CDR3 DNA: TGTGCCAGCAGTTTAGCAATCCATCAGCCCCAGCATTTT; CDR3 protein: CASSLAIHQPQHF
D gene: NA; J gene: TRBJ1-1; V gene: TRBV27; clone size: NA; CDR3 DNA: TGTGCCACATCCGACCTAAATGAAGCTTTCTTT; CDR3 protein: CATSDLNEAFF
D gene: NA; J gene: TRBJ1-6; V gene: TRBV7-8; clone size: few; CDR3 DNA: TGTGCCAGCAGCCTCAGAGGGCCGCATTCACCCCTCCACTTT; CDR3 protein: CASSLRGPHSPLHF
D gene: NA; J gene: TRBJ1-3; V gene: TRBV18; clone size: NA; CDR3 DNA: TGTGCCAGCTCACCAGACAGTTTGCCCGACTCTGGAAACACCATATATTTT; CDR3 protein: CASSPDSLPDSGNTIYF
D gene: TRBD2; J gene: TRBJ2-1; V gene: TRBV6-1; clone size: NA; CDR3 DNA: TGTGCCAGCAGTGTACTAGCGGCCCAAGTGGAGCAGTTCTTC; CDR3 protein: CASSVLAAQVEQFF
D gene: NA; J gene: TRBJ2-1; V gene: TRBV7-2; clone size: NA; CDR3 DNA: TGTGCCAGCAGCCCCGGGACTTACAATGAGCAGTTCTTC; CDR3 protein: CASSPGTYNEQFF
D gene: NA; J gene: TRBJ2-1; V gene: TRBV20-1; clone size: once; CDR3 DNA: TGCAGTGCCCCTTCCCCGGTACCCCAGCAGTTCTTC; CDR3 protein: CSAPSPVPQQFF
D gene: NA; J gene: TRBJ2-3; V gene: TRBV7-8; clone size: NA; CDR3 DNA: TGTGCCAGCAGCCCCAAGAGGGATACGCAGTATTTT; CDR3 protein: CASSPKRDTQYF
D gene: TRBD2; J gene: TRBJ2-7; V gene: TRBV20-1; clone size: many; CDR3 DNA: TGCAGTGCTAGAGACCCCAGCGGGGGGCCCTCCTACGAGCAGTACTTC; CDR3 protein: CSARDPSGGPSYEQYF
D gene: TRBD1; J gene: TRBJ2-2; V gene: TRBV7-9; clone size: NA; CDR3 DNA: TGTGCCAGCAGCTCGTCTCGGGACAGGGCGAACACCGGGGAGCTGTTTTTT; CDR3 protein: CASSSSRDRANTGELFF
D gene: TRBD1; J gene: TRBJ2-5; V gene: TRBV19; clone size: NA; CDR3 DNA: TGTGCCAGTAGTCCGGGACAGGGAAATGCCCAGTACTTC; CDR3 protein: CASSPGQGNAQYF
D gene: NA; J gene: TRBJ1-5; V gene: TRBV12-3/TRBV12-4; clone size: NA; CDR3 DNA: TGTGCCAGCAGTGGACCCCCGTGGCTCTTTGGCAATCAGCCCCAGCATTTT; CDR3 protein: CASSGPPWLFGNQPQHF
D gene: NA; J gene: TRBJ2-1; V gene: TRBV7-8; clone size: many; CDR3 DNA: TGTGCCAGCAGCTTACAGATACGAGGCGCAGACAGGCGCCATTACAATGAGCAGTTCTTC; CDR3 protein: CASSLQIRGADRRHYNEQFF
D gene: NA; J gene: TRBJ1-2; V gene: TRBV12-5; clone size: few; CDR3 DNA: TGTGCTAGTGGTTTGGTAGGGGCCTCCTATGGCTACACCTTC; CDR3 protein: CASGLVGASYGYTF